Below, 19 T cell receptor beta chains from the same sample are listed, as sequenced in a study of regulatory T cells in long-lasting Graves disease. The time point: newly diagnosed GD, antithyroid drugs for less than 3 months. TCR sequences were obtained from RNA taken from PBMCs. Arm-PCR of CDR3 regions and iRepertoire HTBI primers were the basis on which TCR beta libraries were built. Each CDR3 protein is one row after TCRdb ran MiXCR on the multiplex PCR reads. The sample carries over 200,000 distinct CDR3 sequences, roughly 18% recorded once. These data were also filed under a second study, of T cells in Graves' hyperthyroidism and ophthalmopathy.

Sequenced material: peripheral blood mononuclear cells (PBMCs), taken at new diagnosis, from a patient treated with antithyroid drugs. The receptors come from a woman in her twenties or thirties with Graves disease.

As to this clonotype: A far bigger clonotype differs at one base, so this is likely a read error. J is TRBJ2-5 and V is TRBV7-3; 10 bases match TRBD2. Trimming cost V 4 bases and J 5 bases; bases outside gene matches: 7. CDR1 is SGHTA and CDR2 is FQGTGA in the germline V gene. This CDR3 comprises 15 residues. CDR3 nucleotides: TGTGCCAGCAGCTCAGATCTAGCGGGGGATGAGACCCAGTACTTC. Translated: CASSSDLAGDETQYF.

This clonotype was observed at least ten times. This chain joins TRBV20-1 and TRBJ1-3; 8 nucleotides agree with TRBD1. CDR3 length: 17 residues. The trim removed 0 bases at V and 0 bases at J, leaving 7 bases unmatched. The germline V gene encodes CDR1 DFQATT and CDR2 SNEGSKA (reference sequence). CDR3 amino acids: CSARDLVGQASGNTIYF. The CDR3 DNA is TGCAGTGCTAGAGATCTCGTGGGACAGGCCTCTGGAAACACCATATATTTT.

This clonotype has a count of ten or more. This chain joins TRBV27 and TRBJ1-1; 8 nucleotides agree with TRBD1. The CDR3 contains 16 residues. V dropped 6 bases and J dropped 5; count of bases not matched to a gene: 14. Germline CDR1 is MNHEY and CDR2 is SMNVEV (reference sequence). In DNA, the CDR3 is TGTGCCAGCAGCCCTACCCGGACAGGGCCTCAAACTGAAGCTTTCTTT. Translated, it gives CASSPTRTGPQTEAFF.

This clonotype showed up many times. The chain is built from TRBV5-1 and TRBJ1-3; D possibly corresponds to TRBD1 (6 bases). The V and J ends lost 0 bases and 0 bases respectively, with 10 bases between them. The CDR3 runs 16 residues. Germline V lookup: CDR1 SGHRS, CDR2 YFSETQ. CDR3 DNA: TGCGCCAGCAGCTTGGGTGGGACATCCTCTGGAAACACCATATATTTT. Amino acids: CASSLGGTSSGNTIYF.

This clonotype has a count of ten or more. The V and J genes are TRBV20-1 and TRBJ2-1, with a weak D call TRBD2 (6 bases). V lost 7 bases and J 8 bases, leaving 21 bases between the germline ends. Germline V gene data show CDR1 as DFQATT and CDR2 as SNEGSKA (reference sequence). The CDR3 totals 14 residues. DNA for the CDR3: TGCAGTGGATGGGGGGAGCGCGCATTGGATGAGCAGTTCTTC. This codes for CSGWGERALDEQFF.

This clonotype has only a few counts. This chain joins TRBV19 and TRBJ2-5; 8 bases map to TRBD2. This CDR3 comprises 13 residues. Trimming cost V 8 bases and J 4 bases; bases outside gene matches: 6. The germline V gene encodes CDR1 LNHDA and CDR2 SQIVND (reference sequence). CDR3 coding DNA: TGTGCCAGTGACGGGGGGGCCGGAGAGACCCAGTACTTC. The encoded protein is CASDGGAGETQYF.

This clonotype was observed at least ten times. The genes are TRBV9 and TRBJ2-3; D is possibly TRBD1 (5 bases). V dropped 2 bases and J dropped 0 bases, with 7 bases sitting between them. The germline V gene has CDR1 SGDLS and CDR2 YYNGEE. The CDR3 runs 14 residues. CDR3 nucleotides: TGTGCCAGCAGCGTGGGGCAGAGCACAGATACGCAGTATTTT. Translated, it gives CASSVGQSTDTQYF.

V usage is TRBV7-3 and J usage is TRBJ2-7; D possibly uses TRBD1 or TRBD2 (5 bases each). This CDR3 has 17 residues. V was shortened by 4 bases and J by 7 bases, with 26 bases between the two germline ends. Germline V lookup: CDR1 SGHTA, CDR2 FQGTGA. CDR3 region: CASSSPLGGDLRGEQYF. CDR3 DNA: TGTGCCAGCAGCTCCCCTTTGGGTGGGGACCTACGTGGAGAGCAGTACTTC.

This clonotype was recorded many times. Mismatch with germline at one junction end may stem from a read error. The CDR3 nucleotides read TGTGCCAGCACCTTATTCGCATCCTACGAGCAGTACTTC. This codes for CASTLFASYEQYF. This chain joins TRBV7-2 and TRBJ2-7; D gene ambiguous. The CDR3 extends over 13 amino acids. The germline V gene encodes CDR1 SGHTA and CDR2 FQGNSA.

The sample holds many counts of this clonotype. This chain links TRBV7-9 with TRBJ2-1, with D uncertain. Germline V gene lookup returns CDR1 SEHNR and CDR2 FQNEAQ (reference sequence). The CDR3 length is 12 residues. The germline V and J ends were trimmed by 0 bases and 13 bases, with 10 bases remaining between them. The CDR3 DNA follows: TGTGCCAGCAGCTTAGCCTCACAGACCCAGTTCTTC. This sequence encodes CASSLASQTQFF.

The J gene is TRBJ2-1, the V gene TRBV5-1; 13 bases fit TRBD2. V dropped 4 bases and J dropped 7; count of bases not matched to a gene: 8. In germline, CDR1 is SGHRS, CDR2 YFSETQ. The CDR3 is 16 residues long. The CDR3 here is CASSPWTSGGGNEQFF. The CDR3 bases are TGCGCCAGCAGCCCGTGGACTAGCGGGGGTGGTAATGAGCAGTTCTTC.

This clonotype was seen repeatedly, ten times or more. The rearrangement uses TRBV7-8 and TRBJ2-1, with TRBD2 identical over 11 bases. The trim removed 4 bases at V and 4 bases at J, leaving 6 bases unmatched. CDR1 is SGHVS, CDR2 FQNEAQ, per germline. This CDR3 is 16 amino acids long. The CDR3 DNA follows: TGTGCCAGCAGCTCAAAGGGACTAGCGGCTTACAATGAGCAGTTCTTC. Translation: CASSSKGLAAYNEQFF.

The sample holds many counts of this clonotype. The chain couples TRBV12-3 or TRBV12-4 to TRBJ1-1; 9 positions agree with TRBD1. V shed 3 bases and J 7 bases; nucleotides not matched to a gene: 6. CDR3 length: 14 residues. CDR3 sequence (DNA): TGTGCCAGCAGTTTCGGACAGGGGCCCCTTGAAGCTTTCTTT. Protein sequence: CASSFGQGPLEAFF.

This clonotype has at least ten counts. V usage is TRBV20-1 and J usage is TRBJ2-5; possible D gene TRBD1, 6 bases. The V gene lost 6 bases and the J gene lost 5 bases, with 19 bases spanning the gap. Germline V gives CDR1 DFQATT, CDR2 SNEGSKA (reference sequence). This CDR3 comprises 14 residues. In nucleotides, the CDR3 is TGCAGTGCCACCCGGGGCGACAGGTGGGAGACCCAGTACTTC. Its translation: CSATRGDRWETQYF.

The chain employs TRBV7-9 and TRBJ1-2, with D tentatively TRBD1 (6 bases). Germline V gene data show CDR1 as SEHNR and CDR2 as FQNEAQ (reference sequence). The CDR3 is made up of 14 amino acids. V lost 1 base to trimming and J lost 7 bases, with 13 bases between them. The CDR3 DNA reads TGTGCCAGCAGCTTAGTTACAGGGTCCGGTGGCTACACCTTC. Translated: CASSLVTGSGGYTF.

This clonotype has at least ten counts. The chain links TRBV12-3 or TRBV12-4 to TRBJ1-2; tentatively, D is TRBD1 (5 bases). The CDR3 extends over 14 amino acids. V lost 5 bases, J lost 0 bases, and 10 bases lay in between. The CDR3 sequence: CASSPAGANYGYTF. The CDR3 DNA is TGTGCCAGCAGTCCCGCGGGGGCTAACTATGGCTACACCTTC.

This clonotype was detected many times. The chain links TRBV6-1 to TRBJ1-3; D remains ambiguous. This CDR3 region has 13 residues. Trimming took 8 bases from V and 5 from J, leaving 13 bases between them. CDR1 MNHNS and CDR2 SASEGT come from the germline V gene. DNA of the CDR3: TGTGCCAGCGGAAAACCGGAAAGAAACACCATATATTTT. Translating gives CASGKPERNTIYF.

This clonotype was seen many times. A read error may account for a junction end that differs from germline. The chain uses TRBV4-1 and TRBJ1-4; TRBD1 is a possible D gene (5 bases). The CDR3 covers 14 residues. Germline CDR1 MGHRA, CDR2 YSYEKL. The CDR3 DNA reads as TGTGCCAGCAGCCAAGATCCAGGGTGGGAAAAACTGTTTTTT. Protein product: CASSQDPGWEKLFF.

The table lists this clonotype with a few counts. The chain joins TRBV5-1 to TRBJ2-7; 8 positions match TRBD1. J was trimmed by 4 bases and V by 0 bases; bases with no gene match: 6. The CDR3 runs to 15 residues. Germline CDR1 is SGHRS and CDR2 is YFSETQ. The CDR3 is CASSLVGTGKYEQYF. CDR3 sequence (DNA): TGCGCCAGCAGCTTGGTCGGGACAGGAAAATACGAGCAGTACTTC.